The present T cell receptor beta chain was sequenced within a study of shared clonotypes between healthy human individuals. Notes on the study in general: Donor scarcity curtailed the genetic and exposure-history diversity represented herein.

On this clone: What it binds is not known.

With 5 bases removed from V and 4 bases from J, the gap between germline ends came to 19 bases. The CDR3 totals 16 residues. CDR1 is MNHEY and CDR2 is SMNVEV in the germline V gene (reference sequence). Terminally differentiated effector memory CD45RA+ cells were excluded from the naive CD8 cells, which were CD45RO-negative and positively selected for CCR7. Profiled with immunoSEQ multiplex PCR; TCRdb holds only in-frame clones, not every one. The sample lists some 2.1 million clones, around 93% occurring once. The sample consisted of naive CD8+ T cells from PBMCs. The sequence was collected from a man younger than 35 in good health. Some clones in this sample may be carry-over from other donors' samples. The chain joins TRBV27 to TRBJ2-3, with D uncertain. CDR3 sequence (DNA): TGTGCCAGCAGTCGCACCACAGTAAAAGGCGCAGATACGCAGTATTTT. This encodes CASSRTTVKGADTQYF.